Shown below are 24 T cell receptor beta chains from a single sample sequenced in a study of beta chain features in type 1 diabetes listed by TCRdb under 2018. Receptor amplification or capture employed the immunoSEQ multiplex PCR assay. The entire isolated RNA was reverse transcribed using the High Capacity cDNA Reverse Transcription Kit, and thus expressed TCRB transcripts were sequenced. TCRdb holds this immuneACCESS table with in-frame rearrangements only. Some clones are missing; in checked studies, unresolved V genes explain under half, and the rest has no known cause. Present in this sample are roughly 450,000 clones, approximately 10% of which were seen just once. The ten most abundant clones make up 0.045% to 0.06% of the sample. Sequencing was carried out using naive CD4+ T cells from blood. Interpreted using the paper, the cell subset or site label stands for: true naive CD4+ T cells. These receptors were collected from a woman younger than 35 in good health.

This clone showed up just a few times. The genes are TRBV18 and TRBJ2-3; a weak D match, TRBD1 (7 bases). CDR3 length: 15 amino acids. The V end was cut by 6 bases, the J end by 4 bases, with 17 bases between. Germline-derived CDR1 and CDR2 are KGHSH and LQKENI. The CDR3 coding sequence is TGTGCCAGCTCCCCCCAGGGGGGAATCGCAGATACGCAGTATTTT. Its translation: CASSPQGGIADTQYF.

The gene calls are TRBV6-5 and TRBJ1-5, with D uncertain. Germline loops: CDR1 MNHEY, CDR2 SVGAGI. The CDR3 loop spans 13 amino acids. V was cut by 5 bases and J by 7 bases, with 12 bases left in between. This CDR3 reads CASSPRASQPQHF. CDR3 bases: TGTGCCAGCAGTCCGAGGGCGAGCCAGCCCCAGCATTTT.

This clone was seen a few times. The V call is TRBV7-2, the J call TRBJ2-7, with TRBD1 identical over 11 bases. Trimming removed 5 bases from V and 4 bases from J; junction bases left unmatched: 7. The CDR3 has 15 amino acids. Germline V gives CDR1 SGHTA, CDR2 FQGNSA. The CDR3 sequence: CASSNRDRGSYEQYF. In DNA form, the CDR3 reads TGTGCCAGCAGCAACCGGGACAGGGGGTCATACGAGCAGTACTTC.

The rearrangement links TRBV20-1 to TRBJ1-2; D call uncertain. Looked up from germline, CDR1 is DFQATT and CDR2 is SNEGSKA (reference sequence). With 5 bases removed from V and 8 bases from J, the gap between germline ends came to 6 bases. CDR3 length: 9 residues. The CDR3 region is CSAGRGYTF. The CDR3 DNA follows: TGCAGTGCTGGGCGGGGCTACACCTTC.

For this clone: Distinct nucleotide sequences in the sample also encode this CDR3. The genes are TRBV30 and TRBJ2-1; D is perhaps TRBD2 (5 bases). The V end was cut by 4 bases, the J end by 10 bases, with 20 bases between. CDR1 GTSNPN and CDR2 SVGIG come from the germline V gene (reference sequence). The CDR3 is 14 amino acids. The CDR3 sequence is CAWTYGLAGGEQFF. CDR3 nucleotide sequence: TGTGCCTGGACTTACGGGCTAGCAGGTGGGGAGCAGTTCTTC.

A few counts support this clone. This chain links TRBV25-1 with TRBJ2-1; D unclear. Trimming stripped 3 bases from V and 9 bases from J, with 18 bases between. Germline values: CDR1 MGHDK, CDR2 SYGVNS. This CDR3 contains 15 residues. The CDR3 region has the DNA TGTGCCAGCAGTGACGAGTGGAATGTGGTAACTGAGCAGTTCTTC. This codes for CASSDEWNVVTEQFF.

This chain joins TRBV7-2 and TRBJ1-2; D is undetermined. Trimming took off 5 bases at V and 4 bases at J, with 11 bases between the two ends. The CDR3 extends over 13 amino acids. Per germline, CDR1 SGHTA and CDR2 FQGNSA. This chain's CDR3 is CASSPVGIYGYTF. CDR3 in DNA: TGTGCCAGCAGCCCCGTGGGGATCTATGGCTACACCTTC.

This chain uses TRBV2 with TRBJ1-2; D gene unclear. Looked up from germline, CDR1 is SNHLY and CDR2 is FYNNEI. The CDR3 spans 14 residues. V was clipped by 2 bases and J by 4 bases, with 11 bases between them. Written as DNA, the CDR3 is TGTGCCAGCAGTGAAAACTGGGCGATCTATGGCTACACCTTC. This codes for CASSENWAIYGYTF.

This chain links TRBV14 with TRBJ2-6, with TRBD1 identical over 7 bases. Unmatched junction bases numbered 4, after V lost 6 bases and J lost 2 bases. The V gene's germline CDR1 is SGHDN and CDR2 FVKESK. The CDR3 length is 15 residues. As DNA, the CDR3 is TGTGCCAGCAGACACACAGGGGCTGGGGCCAACGTCCTGACTTTC. Its translation: CASRHTGAGANVLTF.

The chain joins TRBV23-1 to TRBJ1-5; 8 nucleotides line up with TRBD1. TRBV23-1 is classed as an ORF, of uncertain function. V was clipped by 3 bases and J by 0 bases; unmatched bases: 13. This CDR3 has 19 residues. DNA for the CDR3: TGCGCCAGCAGTCATCGACAGGGGTTCGTCGATTGTAGCAATCAGCCCCAGCATTTT. Translating it yields CASSHRQGFVDCSNQPQHF.

The V and J genes are TRBV7-2 and TRBJ1-1; D is undetermined. The ends were cut back, 3 bases at V and 1 base at J, with 3 bases in the middle. Germline V gene data show CDR1 as SGHTA and CDR2 as FQGNSA. The CDR3 loop spans 12 amino acids. Here the CDR3 reads CASSFANTEAFF. The CDR3 bases are TGTGCCAGCAGCTTCGCGAACACTGAAGCTTTCTTT.

This clone was counted a few times. J is TRBJ2-1 and V is TRBV14, with 9 bases identical to TRBD2. Per the germline V gene, CDR1 is SGHDN and CDR2 is FVKESK. This CDR3 spans 15 amino acids. The J segment lost 5 bases and the V segment lost 4 bases, leaving 6 bases of the junction unmatched. The CDR3 nucleotides read TGTGCCAGCAGCCGCCGACTAGCGGACCACAATGAGCAGTTCTTC. Protein: CASSRRLADHNEQFF.

This clone was detected many times. The rearrangement links TRBV25-1 to TRBJ2-1; TRBD1 agrees at 9 bases. CDR1 and CDR2 from the germline V gene are MGHDK and SYGVNS. Trimming took 5 bases from V and 3 from J; bases not matched to a gene: 5. This CDR3 contains 15 residues. As DNA, the CDR3 is TGTGCCAGCAGTCCGGACAGGGGAGGCTACAATGAGCAGTTCTTC. Protein: CASSPDRGGYNEQFF.

The CDR3 region has the DNA TGTGCCAGCAGTCGAAGCGGGGCGACTAGCACAGATACGCAGTATTTT. It specifies CASSRSGATSTDTQYF. The chain uses TRBV7-9 and TRBJ2-3; 7 bases are a match to TRBD2. Germline V lookup: CDR1 SEHNR, CDR2 FQNEAQ (reference sequence). The CDR3 loop spans 16 amino acids. The V segment lost 6 bases and the J segment 0 bases; nucleotides outside the gene matches: 9.

This chain links TRBV9 with TRBJ1-6, with a weak D call TRBD1 (6 bases). Germline V gives CDR1 SGDLS, CDR2 YYNGEE. This CDR3 is 17 amino acids long. Trimming shortened V by 0 bases and J by 0 bases, and 10 bases separated the two germline ends. The DNA of the CDR3 is TGTGCCAGCAGCGTAGCCACAGGGAGCTCCTATAATTCACCCCTCCACTTT. Translation gives CASSVATGSSYNSPLHF.

This clone was counted a few times. The chain is built from TRBV25-1 and TRBJ2-2; 13 bases align to TRBD2. The CDR3 totals 15 residues. Germline V lookup: CDR1 MGHDK, CDR2 SYGVNS. J lost 4 bases, V lost 6 bases, and 2 bases had no gene match. As DNA, the CDR3 is TGTGCCAGCAGGGGGACTAGCGGGGTCACCGGGGAGCTGTTTTTT. Translated, it gives CASRGTSGVTGELFF.

This clone turned up a few times. The rearrangement joins TRBV28 to TRBJ2-2; D unresolved. V was clipped by 3 bases and J by 5 bases, with 10 bases between them. The length of the CDR3 is 14 residues. Germline-derived CDR1 and CDR2 are MDHEN and SYDVKM. CDR3 DNA: TGTGCCAGCAGTTTCGGCGGTCTAACCGGGGAGCTGTTTTTT. Its protein product is CASSFGGLTGELFF. Supplemented by reference TRBV28 and TRBJ2-2, the full variable domain reads DVKVTQSSRYLVKRTGEKVFLECVQDMDHENMFWYRQDPGLGLRLIYFSYDVKMKEKGDIPEGYSVSREKKERFSLILESASTNQTSMYLCASSFGGLTGELFFGEGSRLTVL.

There are a few counts of this clone. The V call is TRBV4-3, the J call TRBJ2-1, with a possible D match to TRBD1 (6 bases). Deletions cut 0 bases from V and 8 bases from J, with 8 bases between. The CDR3 extends over 13 amino acids. CDR1 and CDR2 from the germline V gene are LGHNA and YSLEER. CDR3 bases: TGCGCCAGCAGCCAAGACAGGGGCGATGAGCAGTTCTTC. This codes for CASSQDRGDEQFF.

This CDR3 is CASRRQQGPGEQYF. The CDR3, as DNA: TGCGCCAGCAGGCGTCAACAGGGGCCCGGCGAGCAGTACTTC. The chain employs TRBV5-1 and TRBJ2-7; 7 nucleotides agree with TRBD1. Per germline, CDR1 SGHRS and CDR2 YFSETQ. The trim removed 5 bases at V and 6 bases at J, leaving 11 bases unmatched. CDR3 length equals 14 residues. The whole variable domain, filled in from reference TRBV5-1 and TRBJ2-7, reads KAGVTQTPRYLIKTRGQQVTLSCSPISGHRSVSWYQQTPGQGLQFLFEYFSETQRNKGNFPGRFSGRQFSNSRSEMNVSTLELGDSALYLCASRRQQGPGEQYFGPGTRLTVT.

This clone was counted many times. This chain connects TRBV14 to TRBJ2-3, with D unclear. Trimming took off 2 bases at V and 0 bases at J, with 6 bases between the two ends. This CDR3 comprises 14 residues. Germline V CDR1 and CDR2: SGHDN, FVKESK. The CDR3: CASSQWISTDTQYF. CDR3 bases: TGTGCCAGCAGCCAATGGATCAGCACAGATACGCAGTATTTT.

V is TRBV4-1 and J is TRBJ2-4, with TRBD2 matching over 14 bases. Trimming took 3 bases from V and 1 from J; bases not matched to a gene: 5. The germline CDR1 and CDR2 sequences are MGHRA and YSYEKL. The CDR3 sequence is 18 residues long. The CDR3: CASSHGLAGGMAKNIQYF. For the CDR3, the DNA is TGCGCCAGCAGCCACGGACTAGCGGGGGGCATGGCCAAAAACATTCAGTACTTC.

This clone was counted between two and nine times. The chain recombines TRBV25-1 with TRBJ2-7, with 7 nucleotides matching TRBD1. The CDR3 spans 14 residues. J was trimmed by 0 bases and V by 6 bases; bases with no gene match: 5. Per germline, CDR1 MGHDK and CDR2 SYGVNS. CDR3 loop: CASRAGTASYEQYF. DNA for the CDR3: TGTGCCAGCAGGGCCGGGACAGCCTCCTACGAGCAGTACTTC.

V usage is TRBV11-2 and J usage is TRBJ2-1, with D perhaps TRBD2 (5 bases). Trimming shortened V by 2 bases and J by 13 bases, and 12 bases separated the two germline ends. Germline CDR1 is SGHAT and CDR2 is FQNNGV. There are 12 residues in the CDR3. Here the CDR3 DNA reads TGTGCCAGCAGCTTAAAATCGAGCGGACAGTTCTTC. Encoded protein: CASSLKSSGQFF.

The table lists this clone with a few counts. This chain uses TRBV29-1 with TRBJ1-3; no reliable D call. Trimming took off 7 bases at V and 0 bases at J, with 10 bases between the two ends. Per germline, CDR1 SQVTM and CDR2 ANQGSEA. The CDR3 has 13 amino acids. The CDR3 loop reads CSAALSSGNTIYF. CDR3 bases: TGCAGCGCTGCCCTTAGCTCTGGAAACACCATATATTTT.